The 15 T cell receptor beta chains reported below all come from one sample, sequenced in a study of T cell responses to AZD1222 COVID-19 vaccine. Method: immunoSEQ multiplex PCR; TCRdb's copy keeps in-frame clones and lacks some. The sample lists about 81,000 clones, approximately 85% occurring once. The specimen was peripheral blood, collected 28 days after the second AZD1222 dose. The receptors shown here come from an adult who received the AZD1222 COVID-19 vaccine.

This chain's CDR3 is CATATGNNSPLHF. In nucleotides, the CDR3 is TGTGCCACCGCGACAGGGAATAATTCACCCCTCCACTTT. J is TRBJ1-6 and V is TRBV10-3, with 7 bases lining up with TRBD1. The CDR3 has 13 amino acids. V was clipped by 10 bases and J by 5 bases; unmatched bases: 5. Germline V gene lookup returns CDR1 ENHRY and CDR2 SYGVKD.

J is TRBJ2-2 and V is TRBV6-5, with D perhaps TRBD2 (5 bases). V lost 1 base and J 4 bases, leaving 7 bases between the germline ends. The CDR3 sequence is 14 residues long. Germline CDR1 reads MNHEY; CDR2 reads SVGAGI. CDR3 in DNA: TGTGCCAGCAGTTACTTTACTAGCACCGGGGAGCTGTTTTTT. Protein: CASSYFTSTGELFF.

The rearrangement links TRBV5-1 to TRBJ2-2, with D perhaps matching TRBD1 (6 bases). With 3 bases removed from V and 5 bases from J, the gap between germline ends came to 8 bases. There are 13 residues in the CDR3. Germline V lookup: CDR1 SGHRS, CDR2 YFSETQ. The DNA of the CDR3 is TGCGCCAGCAGCTCCGGACAGACCGGGGAGCTGTTTTTT. It specifies CASSSGQTGELFF.

CDR3 sequence: CASSQDWTSGKSTDTQYF. The CDR3 DNA reads as TGCGCCAGCAGCCAAGATTGGACTAGCGGGAAGAGCACAGATACGCAGTATTTT. This chain connects TRBV4-1 to TRBJ2-3; 12 nucleotides align to TRBD2. The CDR3 consists of 18 residues. Germline V lookup: CDR1 MGHRA, CDR2 YSYEKL. V dropped 0 bases and J dropped 0; count of bases not matched to a gene: 4.

The J gene is TRBJ1-2, the V gene TRBV6-1, with D possibly TRBD1 on 6 matching bases. Between the trimmed V and J ends, which lost 0 bases and 0 bases, there was a span of 8 bases. CDR3 size: 15 residues. Per germline, CDR1 MNHNS and CDR2 SASEGT. CDR3 sequence reads: CASSEAWTANYGYTF. As DNA, the CDR3 is TGTGCCAGCAGTGAAGCGTGGACAGCTAACTATGGCTACACCTTC.

V and J are TRBV10-3 and TRBJ1-6; no firm D call. Trimming removed 6 bases at V and 9 bases at J, with 15 bases between. The CDR3 is made up of 14 amino acids. From germline, CDR1 is ENHRY and CDR2 SYGVKD. CDR3 sequence: CAIRVTSASSPLHF. CDR3 nucleotides: TGTGCCATCAGGGTGACCTCCGCAAGTTCACCCCTCCACTTT.

The chain combines TRBV2 with TRBJ1-5; D is undetermined. CDR3 length: 15 residues. V was pared by 5 bases and J by 1 base, with 12 bases between. CDR1 SNHLY and CDR2 FYNNEI come from the germline V gene. The CDR3 region is CASSLRSGSNQPQHF. In DNA, the CDR3 is TGTGCCAGCAGTTTAAGGAGCGGGAGCAATCAGCCCCAGCATTTT. Filled out from reference TRBV2 and TRBJ1-5, the complete variable domain reads EPEVTQTPSHQVTQMGQEVILRCVPISNHLYFYWYRQILGQKVEFLVSFYNNEISEKSEIFDDQFSVERPDGSNFTLKIRSTKLEDSAMYFCASSLRSGSNQPQHFGDGTRLSIL.

In the case of this clone: The same CDR3 arises from other DNA sequences in this sample as well. The chain carries TRBV30 and TRBJ1-2; 8 positions match TRBD1. The V and J ends lost 0 bases and 4 bases, in that order; junction bases with no gene match: 1. Germline V gives CDR1 GTSNPN, CDR2 SVGIG (reference sequence). The CDR3 has 13 amino acids. This chain's CDR3 is CAWSVQGAYGYTF. As DNA, the CDR3 is TGTGCCTGGAGTGTCCAGGGGGCCTATGGCTACACCTTC.

This rearrangement joins TRBV7-8 to TRBJ2-5; either TRBD1 or TRBD2 may supply D (7 bases each). Germline V gene sequence: CDR1 SGHVS, CDR2 FQNEAQ. Trimming pared 5 bases from V and 5 bases from J, leaving 21 bases between. This CDR3 is built from 16 residues. In DNA form, the CDR3 reads TGTGCCAGCAGCGCAGGGGGGGTAAGGTCTCGGGAGACCCAGTACTTC. It encodes CASSAGGVRSRETQYF. Supplemented by reference TRBV7-8 and TRBJ2-5, the full variable domain reads GAGVSQSPRYKVAKRGQDVALRCDPISGHVSLFWYQQALGQGPEFLTYFQNEAQLDKSGLPSDRFFAERPEGSVSTLKIQRTQQEDSAVYLCASSAGGVRSRETQYFGPGTRLLVL.

CDR3 residues: CASSVALGYEQYF. CDR3 DNA: TGTGCCAGCAGCGTAGCCCTCGGTTACGAGCAGTACTTC. This chain uses TRBV9 with TRBJ2-7, with no clear D. Trimming took off 0 bases at V and 4 bases at J, with 8 bases between the two ends. Germline V gene data show CDR1 as SGDLS and CDR2 as YYNGEE. The CDR3 runs to 13 residues.

The table lists this clone with a count of one. The chain joins TRBV19 to TRBJ2-7, with 7 bases identical to TRBD1. Losses at the gene ends were 5 bases for V and 5 bases for J; bases not matched to a gene: 9. The CDR3 totals 14 residues. CDR1 is LNHDA, CDR2 SQIVND, per germline (reference sequence). The CDR3 region has the DNA TGTGCCAGTAGTCCCCGGACAGGCGAAGACGAGCAGTACTTC. Its translation: CASSPRTGEDEQYF.

A few counts support this clone. The chain couples TRBV7-2 to TRBJ2-1; TRBD2 matches 7 bases. This CDR3 comprises 13 residues. Trimming removed 5 bases from V and 6 bases from J; junction bases left unmatched: 4. The germline V gene encodes CDR1 SGHTA and CDR2 FQGNSA. The CDR3 region has the DNA TGTGCCAGCAGCGCGGGACTACTCAATGAGCAGTTCTTC. Its protein product is CASSAGLLNEQFF.

This CDR3 is CASSGTNRGYTF. CDR3 DNA: TGTGCCAGTTCCGGGACAAACCGGGGCTACACCTTC. The genes are TRBV6-6 and TRBJ1-2; TRBD1 is a possible D gene (6 bases). Germline CDR1 reads MNHNY; CDR2 reads SVGAGI (reference sequence). V gave up 9 bases and J gave up 8 bases, with 16 bases separating them. The CDR3 runs to 12 residues.

This clone was detected once. The chain is built from TRBV6-6 and TRBJ2-7, with a tentative D call TRBD1 (5 bases). The CDR3 contains 13 residues. V was clipped by 7 bases and J by 3 bases, with 13 bases between them. Germline CDR1 and CDR2: MNHNY and SVGAGI (reference sequence). CDR3 bases: TGTGCCAGCACCGCAGGGTATAACTACGAGCAGTACTTC. Residues: CASTAGYNYEQYF.

The rearrangement joins TRBV28 to TRBJ2-1; 7 nucleotides match TRBD2. The germline CDR1 and CDR2 sequences are MDHEN and SYDVKM. The CDR3 totals 15 residues. J gave up 0 bases and V 4 bases, and 3 bases lay outside the gene matches. The CDR3 region has the DNA TGTGCCAGCAGTTGGGGGGACTACTCCTACAATGAGCAGTTCTTC. Translation gives CASSWGDYSYNEQFF.